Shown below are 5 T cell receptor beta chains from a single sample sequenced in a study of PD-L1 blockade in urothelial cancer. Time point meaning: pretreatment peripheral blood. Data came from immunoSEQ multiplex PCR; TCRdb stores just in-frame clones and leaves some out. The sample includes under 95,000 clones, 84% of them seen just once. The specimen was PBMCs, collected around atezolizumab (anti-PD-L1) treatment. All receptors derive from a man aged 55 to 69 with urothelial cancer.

The CDR3 loop is CASSIVQGQGNEQFF. The CDR3 DNA reads as TGTGCCAGTAGTATAGTCCAGGGCCAGGGCAATGAGCAGTTCTTC. The chain links TRBV19 to TRBJ2-1; D might be TRBD1 (5 bases). The germline V and J ends were trimmed by 1 base and 6 bases, with 13 bases remaining between them. The CDR3 contains 15 residues. Germline V gives CDR1 LNHDA, CDR2 SQIVND (reference sequence). The variable domain in full, with the rest retrieved from reference TRBV19 and TRBJ2-1, is DGGITQSPKYLFRKEGQNVTLSCEQNLNHDAMYWYRQDPGQGLRLIYYSQIVNDFQKGDIAEGYSVSREKKESFPLTVTSAQKNPTAFYLCASSIVQGQGNEQFFGPGTRLTVL.

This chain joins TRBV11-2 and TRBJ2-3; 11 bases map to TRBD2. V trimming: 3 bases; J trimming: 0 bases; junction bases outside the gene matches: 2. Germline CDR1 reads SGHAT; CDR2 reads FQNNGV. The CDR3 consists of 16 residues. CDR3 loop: CASSFTSGSSTDTQYF. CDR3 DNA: TGTGCCAGCAGCTTTACTAGCGGGAGTAGCACAGATACGCAGTATTTT.

The CDR3 loop is CASSMGDNTEAFF. The CDR3 DNA reads as TGTGCCAGTAGTATGGGAGACAACACTGAAGCTTTCTTT. This chain uses TRBV19 with TRBJ1-1; D not resolved. CDR1 LNHDA and CDR2 SQIVND come from the germline V gene (reference sequence). This CDR3 has 13 amino acids. The V gene lost 3 bases and the J gene lost 2 bases, with 7 bases spanning the gap. Together with reference TRBV19 and TRBJ1-1, the CDR3 gives the full variable domain: DGGITQSPKYLFRKEGQNVTLSCEQNLNHDAMYWYRQDPGQGLRLIYYSQIVNDFQKGDIAEGYSVSREKKESFPLTVTSAQKNPTAFYLCASSMGDNTEAFFGQGTRLTVV.

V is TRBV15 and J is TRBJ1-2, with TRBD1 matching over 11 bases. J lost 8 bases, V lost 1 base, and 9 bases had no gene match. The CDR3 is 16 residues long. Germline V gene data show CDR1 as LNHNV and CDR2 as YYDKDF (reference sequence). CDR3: CATSRVGDRGVGGYTF. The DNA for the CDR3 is TGTGCCACCAGCAGAGTAGGGGACAGGGGGGTCGGCGGCTACACCTTC. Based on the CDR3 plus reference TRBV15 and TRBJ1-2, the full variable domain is DAMVIQNPRYQVTQFGKPVTLSCSQTLNHNVMYWYQQKSSQAPKLLFHYYDKDFNNEADTPDNFQSRRPNTSFCFLDIRSPGLGDTAMYLCATSRVGDRGVGGYTFGSGTRLTVV.

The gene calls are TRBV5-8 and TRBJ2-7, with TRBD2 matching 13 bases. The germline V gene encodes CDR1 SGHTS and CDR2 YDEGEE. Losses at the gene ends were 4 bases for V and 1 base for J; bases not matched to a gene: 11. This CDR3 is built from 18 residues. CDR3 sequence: CASSPGTSGVLISYEQYF. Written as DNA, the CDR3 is TGTGCCAGCAGCCCCGGGACTAGCGGGGTACTCATTTCCTACGAGCAGTACTTC.